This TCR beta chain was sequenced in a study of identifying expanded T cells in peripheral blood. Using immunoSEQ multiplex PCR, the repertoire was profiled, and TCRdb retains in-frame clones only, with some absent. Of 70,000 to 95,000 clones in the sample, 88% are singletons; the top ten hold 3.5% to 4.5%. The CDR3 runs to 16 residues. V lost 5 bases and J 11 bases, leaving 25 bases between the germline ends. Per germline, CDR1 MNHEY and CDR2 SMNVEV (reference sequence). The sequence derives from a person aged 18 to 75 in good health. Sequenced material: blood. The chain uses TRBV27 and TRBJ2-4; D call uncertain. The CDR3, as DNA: TGTGCCAGCAGTGGGTGGGCCCCGAGCGTGTTGCAGGTTCAGTACTTC. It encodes CASSGWAPSVLQVQYF.